Each of the 10 T cell receptor beta chains below was sequenced from the same sample in a study of blood T cell repertoires in COVID-19. Clones were sequenced by immunoSEQ multiplex PCR, and TCRdb holds only the in-frame ones, with some missing. Among 200,000 to 300,000 clones listed, 80% to 90% were seen once. The sample consisted of peripheral blood. The receptors here all came from a woman between 35 and 50 years old with acute or convalescent COVID-19.

The V and J genes are TRBV2 and TRBJ2-3; D gene unclear. The V gene lost 3 bases and the J gene lost 0 bases, with 10 bases spanning the gap. There are 15 residues in the CDR3. The germline gives CDR1 SNHLY, CDR2 FYNNEI. CDR3 sequence: CASSEGFSSTDTQYF. In DNA form, the CDR3 reads TGTGCCAGCAGTGAGGGCTTTTCTAGCACAGATACGCAGTATTTT.

The genes are TRBV10-3 and TRBJ1-1; 8 positions agree with TRBD1. This CDR3 is built from 15 residues. J gave up 11 bases and V 4 bases, and 15 bases lay outside the gene matches. CDR1 is ENHRY, CDR2 SYGVKD, per germline. The CDR3 is CAISVGDRSTDGAFF. CDR3 coding DNA: TGTGCCATCAGTGTTGGGGACAGGTCGACCGATGGTGCTTTCTTT.

This clone was observed once. The J gene is TRBJ1-2, the V gene TRBV21-1. TRBV21-1 is termed a pseudogene. The CDR3 length is 15 residues. The chain's CDR3 is CASTLGDLEDYGYTF. The CDR3 DNA reads as TGTGCCAGCACACTCGGAGACCTAGAGGATTATGGCTACACCTTC.

The chain carries TRBV2 and TRBJ1-2; TRBD1 might be the D (5 bases). V was trimmed by 7 bases and J by 2 bases, leaving 11 bases between them. This CDR3 has 13 residues. Germline assignment: CDR1 SNHLY and CDR2 FYNNEI. This CDR3 reads CASTPGGNYGYTF. In nucleotides, the CDR3 is TGTGCCAGCACTCCCGGGGGAAACTATGGCTACACCTTC.

This clone has more than one count but fewer than ten. This rearrangement joins TRBV5-5 to TRBJ1-1; 7 positions match TRBD1. The V gene's germline CDR1 is SGHKS and CDR2 YYEKEE (reference sequence). Trimming at V came to 4 bases and at J to 9 bases, leaving 6 bases not matched to a gene. The CDR3 runs to 12 residues. As DNA, the CDR3 is TGTGCCAGCAGCCCTCGACAGGGAAAAGCTTTCTTT. Protein: CASSPRQGKAFF.

The chain employs TRBV11-2 and TRBJ2-3; D is possibly TRBD2 (6 bases). CDR1 is SGHAT, CDR2 FQNNGV, per germline. V was shortened by 7 bases and J by 3 bases, with 11 bases between the two germline ends. The CDR3 contains 13 residues. The CDR3 spells CASNMGGTDTQYF. The CDR3 region has the DNA TGTGCCAGCAACATGGGAGGTACAGATACGCAGTATTTT.

The gene calls are TRBV7-9 and TRBJ1-3, with D maybe TRBD1 (6 bases). CDR3 length equals 14 residues. Germline V lookup: CDR1 SEHNR, CDR2 FQNEAQ (reference sequence). The V gene lost 5 bases and the J gene lost 0 bases, with 8 bases spanning the gap. CDR3 protein: CASSQGYSGNTIYF. DNA for the CDR3: TGTGCCAGCAGCCAGGGGTACTCTGGAAACACCATATATTTT.

This clone was observed a few times. This chain links TRBV24-1 with TRBJ1-1, with D perhaps TRBD1 (5 bases). From germline, CDR1 is KGHDR and CDR2 SFDVKD. This CDR3 contains 14 residues. The V and J ends lost 10 bases and 1 base respectively, with 15 bases between them. The CDR3 spells CATLEGSPNTEAFF. The CDR3 DNA reads TGTGCCACGTTGGAGGGGAGCCCGAACACTGAAGCTTTCTTT.

This clone is a singleton in its sample. V is TRBV18 and J is TRBJ2-5, with 8 nucleotides matching TRBD1. With V trimmed by 5 bases and J by 2 bases, 4 bases remained unmatched. The CDR3 covers 14 residues. CDR1 and CDR2 (germline): KGHSH, LQKENI. CDR3 nucleotides: TGTGCCAGCTCATCCGGGACAGGACAAGAGACCCAGTACTTC. Protein sequence: CASSSGTGQETQYF.

The V gene is TRBV3-1 (or the pseudogene TRBV3-2), the J gene TRBJ1-1; D is unclear. Germline-derived CDR1 and CDR2 are LGHDT and YNNKEL (reference sequence). This CDR3 is 12 amino acids long. The V gene lost 0 bases and the J gene lost 7 bases, with 6 bases spanning the gap. In DNA, the CDR3 is TGTGCCAGCAGCCAAGAGCCCGGTGAAGCTTTCTTT. Translated, it gives CASSQEPGEAFF.